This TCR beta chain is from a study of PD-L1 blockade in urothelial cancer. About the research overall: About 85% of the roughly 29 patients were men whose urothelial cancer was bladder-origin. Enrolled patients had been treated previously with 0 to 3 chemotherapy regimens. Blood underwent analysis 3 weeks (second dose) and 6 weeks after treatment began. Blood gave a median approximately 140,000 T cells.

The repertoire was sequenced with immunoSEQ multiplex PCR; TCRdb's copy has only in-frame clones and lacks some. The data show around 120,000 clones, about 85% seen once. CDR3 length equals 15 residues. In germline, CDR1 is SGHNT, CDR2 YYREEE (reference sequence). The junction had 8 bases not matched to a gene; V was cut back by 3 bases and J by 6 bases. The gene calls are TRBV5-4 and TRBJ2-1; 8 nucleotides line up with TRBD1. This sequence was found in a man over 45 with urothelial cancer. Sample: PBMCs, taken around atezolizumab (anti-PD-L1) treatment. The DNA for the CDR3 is TGTGCCAGCAGCTCCCGGGACAGGTTGGTCAATGAGCAGTTCTTC. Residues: CASSSRDRLVNEQFF. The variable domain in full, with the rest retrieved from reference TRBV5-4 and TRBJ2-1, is ETGVTQSPTHLIKTRGQQVTLRCSSQSGHNTVSWYQQALGQGPQFIFQYYREEENGRGNFPPRFSGLQFPNYSSELNVNALELDDSALYLCASSSRDRLVNEQFFGPGTRLTVL.